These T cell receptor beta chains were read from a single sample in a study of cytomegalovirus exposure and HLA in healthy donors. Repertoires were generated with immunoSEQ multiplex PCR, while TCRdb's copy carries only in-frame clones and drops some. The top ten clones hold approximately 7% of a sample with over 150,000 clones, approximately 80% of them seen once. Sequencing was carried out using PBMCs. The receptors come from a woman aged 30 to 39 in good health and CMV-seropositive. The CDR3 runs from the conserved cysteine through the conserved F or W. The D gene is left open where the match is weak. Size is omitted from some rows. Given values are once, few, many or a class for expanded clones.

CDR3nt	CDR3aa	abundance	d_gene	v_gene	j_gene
TGTGCCAGCAGGAGGGGGCCGAACACCGGGGAGCTGTTTTTT	CASRRGPNTGELFF	.	TRBD1	TRBV7-9	TRBJ2-2
TGTGCCAGCAGTGCCAGGGCAACTAATGAAAAACTGTTTTTT	CASSARATNEKLFF	.	.	TRBV2	TRBJ1-4
TGTGCCAGTAGTTCGACAGGGCGATCACCCCTCCACTTT	CASSSTGRSPLHF	.	TRBD1	TRBV19	TRBJ1-6
TGTGCCAGCTCTCCGGACAGGGGAAGTTCACCCCTCCACTTT	CASSPDRGSSPLHF	.	TRBD1	TRBV18	TRBJ1-6
TGTGCCAGCAGTCCGCTGACAGTTAGCACAGATACGCAGTATTTT	CASSPLTVSTDTQYF	.	.	TRBV27	TRBJ2-3
TGTGCCAGCAGTTTAATAGGTAGGGGATTATCAGATGGCTACACCTTC	CASSLIGRGLSDGYTF	.	.	TRBV28	TRBJ1-2
TGCAGCGTTGGGTTTTGGGGGGTGGACGAGCAGTACTTC	CSVGFWGVDEQYF	.	.	TRBV29-1	TRBJ2-7
TGTGCCATCAGGGGGACACACACAGGGTCCTATGGCTACACCTTC	CAIRGTHTGSYGYTF	.	.	TRBV10-3	TRBJ1-2
TGCGCCAGCAGCCTGGTACTACAGGGCGGGGAGCAGTACTTC	CASSLVLQGGEQYF	.	.	TRBV5-1	TRBJ2-7
TGTGCTAGTGGTAAGGCAGGCCAAGAGACCCAGTACTTC	CASGKAGQETQYF	.	.	TRBV12-5	TRBJ2-5
TGCGCCAGCAGCTTCAACCTCGGGGAGCAGTTCTTC	CASSFNLGEQFF	.	.	TRBV5-1	TRBJ2-1
TGCAGCGTTGGACAGGGAGCCTATGGCTACACCTTC	CSVGQGAYGYTF	.	TRBD1	TRBV29-1	TRBJ1-2
TGTGCCAGCAGCTCGGCGGGACAGGGGGGCGGGGAGCTGTTTTTT	CASSSAGQGGGELFF	.	TRBD1	TRBV13	TRBJ2-2
TGTGCCGCCGGACACGGCGGGGAGCTGTTTTTT	CAAGHGGELFF	few	.	TRBV6-5	TRBJ2-2
TGTGCCAGCAGCCCCCACCAACAGGAATATGGCTACACCTTC	CASSPHQQEYGYTF	.	.	TRBV7-9	TRBJ1-2
TGTGCCAGCAGCCCCTATAGCGGGGGACCTAGCACAGATACGCAGTATTTT	CASSPYSGGPSTDTQYF	.	TRBD2	TRBV9	TRBJ2-3
TGTGCCAGCAGCTTGGTTCTTGGGGGCGGCTATGGCTACACCTTC	CASSLVLGGGYGYTF	.	.	TRBV5-4	TRBJ1-2
TGCGCCAGCACCCTATTCGGGGAATACAATGAGCAGTTCTTC	CASTLFGEYNEQFF	once	.	TRBV4-1	TRBJ2-1
TGCGCCAGCAGCCAAAAGCGGTCCGCGGGCTATGGCTACACCTTC	CASSQKRSAGYGYTF	.	.	TRBV4-1	TRBJ1-2
TGTGCCAGCATTTATGCCCAGGGAAATTCACCCCTCCACTTT	CASIYAQGNSPLHF	.	.	TRBV6-6	TRBJ1-6
TGTGCCAGCAGTTCTGTAAGGAGGTTCACATACGGCAAGCTTAGCCAGTATTTT	CASSSVRRFTYGKLSQYF	.	.	TRBV27	TRBJ2-3
TGCAGCGTTACAGGGGGAGCTTATGGCTACACCTTC	CSVTGGAYGYTF	.	TRBD1	TRBV29-1	TRBJ1-2
TGCGCCAGCAGCCAAGCCCCTCCATCCGGGGACAGGGACCAGCCCCAGCATTTT	CASSQAPPSGDRDQPQHF	.	TRBD1	TRBV4-1	TRBJ1-5
TGTGCCAGCAGACCCCGGGACAGGGAGAATCAGCCCCAGCATTTT	CASRPRDRENQPQHF	.	TRBD1	TRBV27	TRBJ1-5
TGTGCCAGCAGCTTATCCGCAGGGGACGAGCAGTACTTC	CASSLSAGDEQYF	.	.	TRBV7-9	TRBJ2-7
TGCGCCAGCAGCTTGCAGGGTGGGAATTACGAGCAGTACTTC	CASSLQGGNYEQYF	.	.	TRBV5-1	TRBJ2-7
TGTGCCAGCAGCTCGGGACAGGGGGATCAGCCCCAGCATTTT	CASSSGQGDQPQHF	few	TRBD1	TRBV5-5	TRBJ1-5
TGTGCCAGCAGCCCCCCCGGAGGACGGACGAGCTCCTACGAGCAGTACTTC	CASSPPGGRTSSYEQYF	.	.	TRBV5-6	TRBJ2-7
TGTGCCAGCAGTTTATGGGACAGGGCCTACGAGCAGTACTTC	CASSLWDRAYEQYF	.	TRBD1	TRBV28	TRBJ2-7
TGCGCCAGCAGCCAAATAAGGACTAGCGGGGGGGCCAAGTACAATGAGCAGTTCTTC	CASSQIRTSGGAKYNEQFF	.	TRBD2	TRBV4-3	TRBJ2-1
TGCGCCAGCAGCTTGGCTTACAGAGGGAACAAAAACATTCAGTACTTC	CASSLAYRGNKNIQYF	.	.	TRBV5-1	TRBJ2-4
TGTGCCAGCAGTCTAGCGGGGGTAACCGGGGAGCTGTTTTTT	CASSLAGVTGELFF	.	TRBD2	TRBV9	TRBJ2-2
TGCAGCGTTGAGGGTCGGTGGCGGGGGGGAGATACGCAGTATTTT	CSVEGRWRGGDTQYF	.	TRBD2	TRBV29-1	TRBJ2-3
TGTGCCAGCAGTGAGCAGGGGATCTACAATGAGCAGTTCTTC	CASSEQGIYNEQFF	.	.	TRBV2	TRBJ2-1
TGTGCCGTCAGGAAGTCTAGCGGGGGAGAGACCCAGTACTTC	CAVRKSSGGETQYF	few	TRBD2	TRBV2	TRBJ2-5
TGTGCCAGCAGGACCGGGACAGGGGGAACTGAAGCTTTCTTT	CASRTGTGGTEAFF	.	TRBD1	TRBV2	TRBJ1-1
TGTGCCACTACGGGACAGGGGCTCAATGAGCAGTTCTTC	CATTGQGLNEQFF	few	TRBD1	TRBV10-3	TRBJ2-1
TGCGCCAGCAGCTTCGGAACAGGGGGTAACTACGAGCAGTACTTC	CASSFGTGGNYEQYF	.	TRBD1	TRBV5-1	TRBJ2-7
TGTGCCAGCAGCTTAGCGTCCAGGGCATACGAGCAGTACTTC	CASSLASRAYEQYF	.	.	TRBV7-9	TRBJ2-7
TGTGCCAGCAGCTCACCCGGGGGGGCCAGGGACATATATTTT	CASSSPGGARDIYF	.	.	TRBV9	TRBJ1-3
TGTGCCAGCAGCTTACGGACAGGGACCTCCTACGAGCAGTACTTC	CASSLRTGTSYEQYF	.	TRBD1	TRBV7-2	TRBJ2-7
TGTGCCACCAGCAGAGCTCCTCAGTCTAACACTGAAGCTTTCTTT	CATSRAPQSNTEAFF	.	.	TRBV15	TRBJ1-1
TGCGCCAGCAGCATGCCCGGGGGACCCGGGGAGCTGTTTTTT	CASSMPGGPGELFF	once	.	TRBV5-1	TRBJ2-2
TGTGCCAGCAGTGAATTAGGACAGGGGAATCAGCCCCAGCATTTT	CASSELGQGNQPQHF	.	TRBD1	TRBV6-1	TRBJ1-5
TGTGCCAGCAGCTTAGGACCGGGACAGGGGTTCTACGAGCAGTACTTC	CASSLGPGQGFYEQYF	.	TRBD1	TRBV11-2	TRBJ2-7
TGTGCCAGCAGCTTAGAACAGGGGACTGAAGCTTTCTTT	CASSLEQGTEAFF	.	TRBD1	TRBV7-6	TRBJ1-1
.	CASSTSGYGSPLHF	few	.	TRBV6-6	TRBJ1-6
TGTGCCACCCGGGACACCTCCACCGGGGAGCTGTTTTTT	CATRDTSTGELFF	once	.	TRBV10-3	TRBJ2-2
TGTGCCAGCAGCTTTGGACATCAAGAGACCCAGTACTTC	CASSFGHQETQYF	.	.	TRBV7-2	TRBJ2-5